The present T cell receptor (beta chain) was sequenced within a study of OX40 agonist ivuxolimab in advanced cancers. Turning to the study itself: People in dose escalation had one of these cancers: hepatocellular carcinoma, melanoma, renal cell or head and neck cancer. From roughly 20 to 85 years was the age range, with a mean of around 56 years, and about 83% were male. Partial responses occurred in Three dose-escalation patients, one with hepatocellular carcinoma and two with cutaneous melanoma.

Systemic immunosuppression or autoimmune disease history was grounds to exclude patients. V was cut by 3 bases and J by 0 bases, with 12 bases left in between. Per the germline V gene, CDR1 is SEHNR and CDR2 is FQNEAQ (reference sequence). This CDR3 has 16 amino acids. Here immunoSEQ multiplex PCR was the method, and the copy in TCRdb shows in-frame clones only, minus some. The sample contains about 93,000 clones, around 90% of which appear only once. V and J are TRBV7-9 and TRBJ1-3, with a tentative D call TRBD1 (5 bases). This receptor was taken from an adult with an advanced solid tumor such as melanoma, head and neck, liver or kidney cancer. This specimen consisted of CD4+ or CD8+ T cells sorted from blood, obtained in a trial of the OX40 agonist ivuxolimab. The CDR3 bases are TGTGCCAGCAGCTTGGGGGGGTCCGGCTCTGGAAACACCATATATTTT. Protein sequence: CASSLGGSGSGNTIYF. The whole variable domain, remainder taken from reference TRBV7-9 and TRBJ1-3, is DTGVSQNPRHKITKRGQNVTFRCDPISEHNRLYWYRQTLGQGPEFLTYFQNEAQLEKSRLLSDRFSAERPKGSFSTLEIQRTEQGDSAMYLCASSLGGSGSGNTIYFGEGSWLTVV.